The 3 T cell receptor beta chains below come from one sample, sequenced in a study of cytomegalovirus exposure and HLA in healthy donors. The PCR employed 60 Vbeta primers together with 13 Jbeta primers. The protocol was immunoSEQ multiplex PCR, while the TCRdb copy is restricted to in-frame clones and leaves out a portion. This sample has 180,000 or so clones; 76% occur once, and the top ten carry around 1.5%. Sample: PBMCs. The receptors were sampled from a man aged 18-30 years in good health and CMV-seronegative.

The chain combines TRBV2 with TRBJ2-1; 9 bases align to TRBD1. Germline loops: CDR1 SNHLY, CDR2 FYNNEI. J lost 7 bases, V lost 1 base, and 5 bases had no gene match. CDR3 length: 15 residues. The CDR3 sequence is CASSEEGTGTNEQFF. CDR3 nucleotides: TGTGCCAGCAGTGAAGAGGGGACAGGGACGAATGAGCAGTTCTTC. The whole variable domain, remainder taken from reference TRBV2 and TRBJ2-1, is EPEVTQTPSHQVTQMGQEVILRCVPISNHLYFYWYRQILGQKVEFLVSFYNNEISEKSEIFDDQFSVERPDGSNFTLKIRSTKLEDSAMYFCASSEEGTGTNEQFFGPGTRLTVL.

The table lists this clone with a few counts. J is TRBJ1-5 and V is TRBV28; D gene uncertain. The germline CDR1 and CDR2 sequences are MDHEN and SYDVKM. The V and J ends lost 7 bases and 4 bases respectively, with 8 bases between them. The CDR3 loop spans 12 amino acids. In DNA, the CDR3 is TGTGCCAGCACCGAACAAAATCAGCCCCAGCATTTT. Translation: CASTEQNQPQHF. The whole variable domain, filled in from reference TRBV28 and TRBJ1-5, reads DVKVTQSSRYLVKRTGEKVFLECVQDMDHENMFWYRQDPGLGLRLIYFSYDVKMKEKGDIPEGYSVSREKKERFSLILESASTNQTSMYLCASTEQNQPQHFGDGTRLSIL.

V usage is TRBV13 and J usage is TRBJ1-2; D perhaps matches TRBD1 (6 bases). The CDR3 contains 14 residues. Trimming stripped 7 bases from V and 6 bases from J, with 18 bases between. The V gene's germline CDR1 is PRHDT and CDR2 FYEKMQ (reference sequence). The CDR3 DNA follows: TGTGCCAGCAATCTAAAGGGGGGGATCGATGGCTACACCTTC. It translates to CASNLKGGIDGYTF.